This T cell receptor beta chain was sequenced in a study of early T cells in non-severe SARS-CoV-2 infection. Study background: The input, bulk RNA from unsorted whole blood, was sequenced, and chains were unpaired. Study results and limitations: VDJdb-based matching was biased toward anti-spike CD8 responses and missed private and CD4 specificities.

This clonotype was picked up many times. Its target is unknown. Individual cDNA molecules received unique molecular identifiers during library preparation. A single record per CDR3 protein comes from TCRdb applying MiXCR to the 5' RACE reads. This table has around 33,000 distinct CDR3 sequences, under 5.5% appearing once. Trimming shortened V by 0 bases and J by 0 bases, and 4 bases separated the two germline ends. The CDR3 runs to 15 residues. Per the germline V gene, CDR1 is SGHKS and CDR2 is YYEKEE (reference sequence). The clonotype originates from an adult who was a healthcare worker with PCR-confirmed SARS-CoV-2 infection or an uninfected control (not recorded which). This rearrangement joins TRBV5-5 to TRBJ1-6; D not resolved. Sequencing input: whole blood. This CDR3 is CASSLASSYNSPLHF. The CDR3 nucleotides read TGTGCCAGCAGCTTGGCCAGCTCCTATAATTCACCCCTCCACTTT.